The rows below give T cell receptor beta chains drawn from one sample of a study of tumor-infiltrating lymphocytes in localized non-small cell lung cancer. Measured with immunoSEQ multiplex PCR; TCRdb has only the in-frame clones, and not every one. The sample consists of around 15,000 clones, less than 50% of them appearing once. Sequencing was carried out using lung tumor tissue. The source of these receptors is a human donor with non-small cell lung cancer. Each CDR3 is given with its conserved first and last residue. The D gene is left open where the match is weak. Clone size is not always given. Where it is, it says once, few, many or a class for expanded clones.

>TRBD1|NA|TRBV7-3|TRBJ2-7
TGTGCCAGCAGTCTTGGGACAGCTTACGAGCAGTACTTC
CASSLGTAYEQYF
>NA|many|TRBV4-3|TRBJ1-5
TGCGCCAGCAGCCAAGATCTGGTGGGCAATCAGCCCCAGCATTTT
CASSQDLVGNQPQHF
>NA|NA|TRBV28|TRBJ1-2
TGTGCCAGCACCGGAGCCGGGCATCCTAACTATGGCTACACCTTC
CASTGAGHPNYGYTF
>TRBD2|few|TRBV9|TRBJ2-1
TGTGCCAGCAGCTTTAGCGGGGGGCCTAACAATGAGCAGTTCTTC
CASSFSGGPNNEQFF
>TRBD1|NA|TRBV9|TRBJ2-5
TGTGCCAGCAGCGTCTCCGGGACAGGGGAAGAGACCCAGTACTTC
CASSVSGTGEETQYF
>NA|many|TRBV4-2|TRBJ1-1
TGTGCCAGCAGCCACGCAGGGGCCACTGAAGCTTTCTTT
CASSHAGATEAFF
>NA|medium-sized|TRBV11-3|TRBJ2-3
TGTGCCAGCAGCTTAGGGGGAAGCACAGATACGCAGTATTTT
CASSLGGSTDTQYF
>NA|many|TRBV4-1|TRBJ1-2
TGCGCCAGCAGCCTACGGACGGACTCTTATGGCTACACCTTC
CASSLRTDSYGYTF
>NA|NA|TRBV19|TRBJ2-1
TGTGCCAGTAGTATAGTAGGGCTATCCTACAATGAGCAGTTCTTC
CASSIVGLSYNEQFF
>TRBD2|NA|TRBV25-1|TRBJ2-3
TGTGCCACCAAGGTAGCGGGGGGTGAAGATACGCAGTATTTT
CATKVAGGEDTQYF
>TRBD2|NA|TRBV5-1|TRBJ2-5
TGCGCCAGCAGCTTGGACCGCGGGGGGGATAAAGAGACCCAGTACTTC
CASSLDRGGDKETQYF
>NA|NA|TRBV11-1|TRBJ1-5
TGTGCCAGCAGCGCTCGGAATAGCAATCAGCCCCAGCATTTT
CASSARNSNQPQHF
>NA|NA|TRBV7-2|TRBJ1-6
TGTGCCAGCAGCTTGGGGGTGGCTCATTCACCCCTCCACTTT
CASSLGVAHSPLHF
>NA|few|TRBV7-2|TRBJ1-5
TGTGCCAGCAGCTTAAGGGGCAATCAGCCCCAGCATTTT
CASSLRGNQPQHF
>TRBD2|NA|TRBV5-3|TRBJ2-7
TGTGCCAGAAGCTTGGCCCGGGGGCGGGGGGACGGCGAGCAGTACTTC
CARSLARGRGDGEQYF
>TRBD1|few|TRBV10-3|TRBJ1-2
TGTGCCATCAGCCGGACAGGGAATGGCTACACCTTC
CAISRTGNGYTF
>NA|many|TRBV29-1|TRBJ2-3
TGCAGCGCGCGACGGTCTCTAACGGGGGAGCTCACAGATACGCAGTATTTT
CSARRSLTGELTDTQYF
>NA|few|TRBV7-8|TRBJ1-3
TGTGCCAGCAGCCCTACACTTGGAAACACCATATATTTT
CASSPTLGNTIYF
>TRBD1|NA|TRBV19|TRBJ2-7
TGTGCCAGTATTGACAGGGACTCCTACGAGCAGTACTTC
CASIDRDSYEQYF
>NA|few|TRBV15|TRBJ2-6
TGTGCCACCAGCAGAGATTTCCATATCCTCTCTGGGGCCAACGTCCTGACTTTC
CATSRDFHILSGANVLTF
>NA|once|TRBV1|TRBJ2-1
TGCACCAGCAGCCAAACTAGCGGGGGGCACTCCTACAATGAGCAGTTCTTC
CTSSQTSGGHSYNEQFF
>NA|once|TRBV7-2|TRBJ2-3
TGTGCCAGCAGCCATTACACAGATACGCAGTATTTT
CASSHYTDTQYF
>NA|NA|TRBV5-6|TRBJ1-2
TGTGCCAGCAGCTTGGGGGCTAACTATGGCTACACCTTC
CASSLGANYGYTF
>NA|NA|TRBV7-2|TRBJ2-7
TGTGCCAGCAGCTTAGCGTCGCCAGGGATTGAGCAGTACTTC
CASSLASPGIEQYF
>TRBD2|NA|TRBV14|TRBJ2-1
TGTGCCAGCAGCCAAGATCTTCGGGGGGTTGTCTCCTACAATGAGCAGTTCTTC
CASSQDLRGVVSYNEQFF
>NA|large|TRBV4-2|TRBJ1-5
TGTGCCGCTGAGGACGCCCTCAATCAGCCCCAGCATTTT
CAAEDALNQPQHF